This T cell receptor (beta chain) was observed in a study of glioma-infiltrating T cells after dendritic cell vaccination. The study, taken as a whole, reports: TCR clonality showed no direct relationship with survival. Few patients contributed both blood and tumor specimens.

Time point described: after dendritic cell vaccination, including at tumor progression/relapse. No glioblastoma patient carried an isocitrate dehydrogenase mutation. Notes on this clone: The antigen remains undetermined.

Germline-derived CDR1 and CDR2 are SGHDT and YYEEEE. This CDR3 spans 14 amino acids. The J segment lost 2 bases and the V segment lost 4 bases, leaving 5 bases of the junction unmatched. Amplification used 60 V beta primers and 13 J beta primers. Sequencing used immunoSEQ multiplex PCR; TCRdb keeps in-frame clones, though not all of them. The sample has roughly 88,000 clones; 80% to 90% are singletons. This sequence joins TRBV5-6 and TRBJ1-2; TRBD1 matches 7 bases. The sequence was obtained from a human donor with glioblastoma. Sample: blood, taken after dendritic cell vaccination. This CDR3 is CASSTGQLNYGYTF. DNA for the CDR3: TGTGCCAGCAGCACGGGACAGCTGAACTATGGCTACACCTTC.